This is a list of T cell receptor beta chains from one sample in a study of immune evolution from preneoplasia to lung adenocarcinoma. Libraries were prepared by immunoSEQ multiplex PCR; TCRdb keeps only in-frame clonotypes and omits some of them. The sample contains 16,000 or so clones, around nine tenths of which appear only once. Sequenced sample: FFPE invasive lung adenocarcinoma tissue. Receptors originate from a person aged 70 to 85 with invasive lung adenocarcinoma. CDR3s include the opening cysteine and the closing phenylalanine or tryptophan. Fields, in order: J gene, V gene, D gene, clone size, CDR3 DNA, CDR3 protein. A D gene is named only where the DNA matches it firmly. Rows may omit the clone size; those that give it use once, few, many or a size class.

J gene: TRBJ1-5; V gene: TRBV2; D gene: NA; clone size: NA; CDR3 DNA: TGTGCCAGCACCCAAGCAGGCGAGGCTGATCAGCCCCAGCATTTT; CDR3 protein: CASTQAGEADQPQHF
J gene: TRBJ2-1; V gene: TRBV11-2; D gene: NA; clone size: NA; CDR3 DNA: TGTGCCAGCGGGGTGAGCTCCTACAATGAGCAGTTCTTC; CDR3 protein: CASGVSSYNEQFF
J gene: TRBJ1-5; V gene: TRBV19; D gene: NA; clone size: NA; CDR3 DNA: TGTGCCAGTAGTATAGAGTGGTCCGCGAAGCATTTT; CDR3 protein: CASSIEWSAKHF
J gene: TRBJ2-3; V gene: TRBV30; D gene: NA; clone size: once; CDR3 DNA: TGTGCCTGGAAGGTAGGAGGGGGAAATACGCAGTATTTT; CDR3 protein: CAWKVGGGNTQYF
J gene: TRBJ2-5; V gene: TRBV5-4; D gene: TRBD2; clone size: NA; CDR3 DNA: TGTGCCAGCAGCTCCCGGGAGGGCGGTGAGACCCAGTACTTC; CDR3 protein: CASSSREGGETQYF
J gene: TRBJ1-4; V gene: TRBV5-1; D gene: NA; clone size: NA; CDR3 DNA: TGCGCCAGCAGCGAGGGCGGTGATAATGAAAAACTGTTTTTT; CDR3 protein: CASSEGGDNEKLFF
J gene: TRBJ2-1; V gene: TRBV11-1; D gene: TRBD2; clone size: medium-sized; CDR3 DNA: TGTGCCAGCAGCCTGGGACTAGCAGTGAATGAGCAGTTCTTC; CDR3 protein: CASSLGLAVNEQFF
J gene: TRBJ2-3; V gene: TRBV5-1; D gene: NA; clone size: NA; CDR3 DNA: TGCGCCAGCAGCACCGGAGCCTCCCGGGCAGATACGCAGTATTTT; CDR3 protein: CASSTGASRADTQYF
J gene: TRBJ1-1; V gene: TRBV2; D gene: TRBD1; clone size: NA; CDR3 DNA: TGTGCCAGCAGCGAGGCGGACAGGAGGACTGAAGCTTTCTTT; CDR3 protein: CASSEADRRTEAFF
J gene: TRBJ1-1; V gene: TRBV30; D gene: NA; clone size: few; CDR3 DNA: TGTGCCTGGAGTGTACTAAGACAGCCGAACACTGAAGCTTTCTTT; CDR3 protein: CAWSVLRQPNTEAFF
J gene: TRBJ1-1; V gene: TRBV6-1; D gene: NA; clone size: NA; CDR3 DNA: TGTGCCAGCAAGAGAAATTGGAACACTGAAGCTTTCTTT; CDR3 protein: CASKRNWNTEAFF
J gene: TRBJ2-7; V gene: TRBV6-5; D gene: TRBD1; clone size: NA; CDR3 DNA: TGTGCCATCGGCCGGGGACAGGGTTCCTACGAGCAGTACTTC; CDR3 protein: CAIGRGQGSYEQYF
J gene: TRBJ2-7; V gene: TRBV28; D gene: TRBD2; clone size: NA; CDR3 DNA: TGTGCCAGCAGAGCCGGGACTATCTCCTACGAGCAGTACTTC; CDR3 protein: CASRAGTISYEQYF
J gene: TRBJ2-5; V gene: TRBV30; D gene: NA; clone size: NA; CDR3 DNA: TGTGCCTGGGGCCTTGGGGTCATCGGGGAGACCCAGTACTTC; CDR3 protein: CAWGLGVIGETQYF
J gene: TRBJ1-1; V gene: TRBV28; D gene: NA; clone size: NA; CDR3 DNA: TGTGCCAGCTTGGAAGCTTTCTTT; CDR3 protein: CASLEAFF
J gene: TRBJ2-7; V gene: TRBV2; D gene: TRBD2; clone size: NA; CDR3 DNA: TGTGCCAGCAGTGGACGATTTGGAGGCGGGAGCCCTAACTACGAGCAGTACTTC; CDR3 protein: CASSGRFGGGSPNYEQYF
J gene: TRBJ1-5; V gene: TRBV28; D gene: NA; clone size: NA; CDR3 DNA: TGTGCCAGCAGTTTACTGAGAGGGGCCAATCAGCCCCAGCATTTT; CDR3 protein: CASSLLRGANQPQHF
J gene: TRBJ2-5; V gene: TRBV7-9; D gene: NA; clone size: NA; CDR3 DNA: TGTGCCAGCAGCTTTACGGAGACCCAGTACTTC; CDR3 protein: CASSFTETQYF
J gene: TRBJ1-2; V gene: TRBV18; D gene: TRBD1; clone size: NA; CDR3 DNA: TGTGCCAGCTCACTCCCCGGGACAGGGGGCTTTCTTGATGGCTACACCTTC; CDR3 protein: CASSLPGTGGFLDGYTF
J gene: TRBJ1-1; V gene: TRBV4-1; D gene: NA; clone size: once; CDR3 DNA: TGCGCCAGCAGCTTAATTATCAGGGGCACTGAAGCTTTCTTT; CDR3 protein: CASSLIIRGTEAFF
J gene: TRBJ2-7; V gene: TRBV29-1; D gene: TRBD1; clone size: NA; CDR3 DNA: TGCAGCGCTCTGGACAGGGGGAAGGACGAGCAGTACTTC; CDR3 protein: CSALDRGKDEQYF
J gene: TRBJ2-5; V gene: TRBV7-2; D gene: NA; clone size: NA; CDR3 DNA: TGTGCCAGCAGCTTAAGTGGTGCGGAGACCCAGTACTTC; CDR3 protein: CASSLSGAETQYF
J gene: TRBJ2-3; V gene: TRBV7-3; D gene: NA; clone size: NA; CDR3 DNA: TGTGCCAGCAGCGGCAGCTTCACAGATACGCAGTATTTT; CDR3 protein: CASSGSFTDTQYF
J gene: TRBJ2-3; V gene: TRBV11-3; D gene: TRBD1; clone size: NA; CDR3 DNA: TGTGCCAGCAGTGACAGGGGGACAGATACGCAGTATTTT; CDR3 protein: CASSDRGTDTQYF
J gene: TRBJ2-3; V gene: TRBV5-8; D gene: NA; clone size: NA; CDR3 DNA: TGTGCCAGCAGCTTGGGTACAGTAACTAGCACAGATACGCAGTATTTT; CDR3 protein: CASSLGTVTSTDTQYF
J gene: TRBJ1-5; V gene: TRBV18; D gene: NA; clone size: NA; CDR3 DNA: TGTGCCAGCTCACCCGGGCTTTCTTCCCAGCCCCAGCATTTT; CDR3 protein: CASSPGLSSQPQHF
J gene: TRBJ2-3; V gene: TRBV12-5; D gene: TRBD2; clone size: NA; CDR3 DNA: TGTGCTAGTGGTTCCTCACCCGGACTAGCGGGGTTGCATACGCAGTATTTT; CDR3 protein: CASGSSPGLAGLHTQYF
J gene: TRBJ2-5; V gene: TRBV28; D gene: NA; clone size: NA; CDR3 DNA: TGTGCCAGCAGTTTGGCGTCCCGGGCGGCGGAGACCCAGTACTTC; CDR3 protein: CASSLASRAAETQYF
J gene: TRBJ2-1; V gene: TRBV6-5; D gene: NA; clone size: few; CDR3 DNA: TGTGCCAGCAGTTACTCTCAGCGCCAGGAGCAGTTCTTC; CDR3 protein: CASSYSQRQEQFF
J gene: TRBJ1-1; V gene: TRBV30; D gene: NA; clone size: NA; CDR3 DNA: TGTGCCTGGACCCCCGTCTATGCGGCTGAAGCTTTCTTT; CDR3 protein: CAWTPVYAAEAFF
J gene: TRBJ1-2; V gene: TRBV18; D gene: NA; clone size: NA; CDR3 DNA: TGTGCCAGCTCACCAGATGGACAGTATGGCTACACCTTC; CDR3 protein: CASSPDGQYGYTF
J gene: TRBJ1-4; V gene: TRBV5-1; D gene: NA; clone size: few; CDR3 DNA: TGCGCCAGCAGCTTGCTCCCGGGCGGGACAACTAATGAAAAACTGTTTTTT; CDR3 protein: CASSLLPGGTTNEKLFF
J gene: TRBJ2-6; V gene: TRBV6-6; D gene: NA; clone size: NA; CDR3 DNA: TGTGCCAGCAGTTCCCGCGGGGCCTCTGGGGCCAACGTCCTGACTTTC; CDR3 protein: CASSSRGASGANVLTF
J gene: TRBJ2-6; V gene: TRBV18; D gene: NA; clone size: NA; CDR3 DNA: TGTGCCAGCTCACTACCTCTCTCTGGGGCCAACGTCCTGACTTTC; CDR3 protein: CASSLPLSGANVLTF
J gene: TRBJ2-1; V gene: TRBV9; D gene: NA; clone size: NA; CDR3 DNA: TGTGCCAGCAGCGGTGCGAGCGGTCCCAATGAGCAGTTCTTC; CDR3 protein: CASSGASGPNEQFF
J gene: TRBJ2-7; V gene: TRBV6-1; D gene: TRBD2; clone size: NA; CDR3 DNA: TGTGCCAGCAGCAAGCGGACTAGCGGGGGGGAGCAGTACTTC; CDR3 protein: CASSKRTSGGEQYF
J gene: TRBJ2-2; V gene: TRBV4-1; D gene: NA; clone size: NA; CDR3 DNA: TGCGCCAGCAGCCAAGAAACTGGAACGAACACCGGGGAGCTGTTTTTT; CDR3 protein: CASSQETGTNTGELFF
J gene: TRBJ2-7; V gene: TRBV10-3; D gene: NA; clone size: NA; CDR3 DNA: TGTGCCATCCGAGACGGTGCAGGGAGCTCCTACGAGCAGTACTTC; CDR3 protein: CAIRDGAGSSYEQYF
J gene: TRBJ1-1; V gene: TRBV6-5; D gene: NA; clone size: NA; CDR3 DNA: TGTGCCAGCGGCCCGGGGGCAAGGAACACTGAAGCTTTCTTT; CDR3 protein: CASGPGARNTEAFF
J gene: TRBJ2-6; V gene: TRBV11-2; D gene: NA; clone size: NA; CDR3 DNA: TGTGCCAGCAGCTTATGGGGGGTTTCTGGGGCCAACGTCCTGACTTTC; CDR3 protein: CASSLWGVSGANVLTF
J gene: TRBJ1-1; V gene: TRBV28; D gene: NA; clone size: NA; CDR3 DNA: TGTGCCAGCAGTGCTACCGGACAGCGCGAAGCTTTCTTT; CDR3 protein: CASSATGQREAFF
J gene: TRBJ1-4; V gene: TRBV20-1; D gene: NA; clone size: NA; CDR3 DNA: TGCAGTGCTAGTGGTGAAAAACTGTTTTTT; CDR3 protein: CSASGEKLFF
J gene: TRBJ2-7; V gene: TRBV7-2; D gene: NA; clone size: once; CDR3 DNA: TGTGCCAGCAGCTCTTCGACATGGTCCTACGAGCAGTACTTC; CDR3 protein: CASSSSTWSYEQYF
J gene: TRBJ2-5; V gene: TRBV28; D gene: NA; clone size: NA; CDR3 DNA: TGTGCCAGCAGTTTTGGCGGTAGACAAGAGACCCAGTACTTC; CDR3 protein: CASSFGGRQETQYF
J gene: TRBJ1-4; V gene: TRBV29-1; D gene: NA; clone size: NA; CDR3 DNA: TGCAGCGTTAGTTTCGTGTATACTAATGAAAAACTGTTTTTT; CDR3 protein: CSVSFVYTNEKLFF
J gene: TRBJ2-1; V gene: TRBV10-3; D gene: NA; clone size: NA; CDR3 DNA: TGTGCCATCAGGGACAGTTACAATGAGCAGTTCTTC; CDR3 protein: CAIRDSYNEQFF
J gene: TRBJ2-7; V gene: TRBV19; D gene: NA; clone size: once; CDR3 DNA: TGTGCCAGTAATAGGGCAGGGGATGTCGAGCAGTACTTC; CDR3 protein: CASNRAGDVEQYF
J gene: TRBJ1-2; V gene: TRBV27; D gene: TRBD1; clone size: NA; CDR3 DNA: TGTGCCAGCAGTTTAACGGGACAGGGGGCCTACACCTTC; CDR3 protein: CASSLTGQGAYTF
J gene: TRBJ2-5; V gene: TRBV5-1; D gene: TRBD2; clone size: NA; CDR3 DNA: TGCGCCAGCAGCTTGGGTAGCGGGGGGTCCCAAGAGACCCAGTACTTC; CDR3 protein: CASSLGSGGSQETQYF
J gene: TRBJ1-2; V gene: TRBV7-2; D gene: NA; clone size: NA; CDR3 DNA: TGTGCCAGCAGCTTAGGCCAGTCGTCCGTCTATGGCTACACCTTC; CDR3 protein: CASSLGQSSVYGYTF
J gene: TRBJ1-1; V gene: TRBV6-5; D gene: NA; clone size: few; CDR3 DNA: TGTGCCAGCAGCACAGCGAACACTGAAGCTTTCTTT; CDR3 protein: CASSTANTEAFF
J gene: TRBJ1-2; V gene: TRBV9; D gene: NA; clone size: NA; CDR3 DNA: TGTGCCAGCAGCGTATTAGGACAGAACTATGGCTACACCTTC; CDR3 protein: CASSVLGQNYGYTF
J gene: TRBJ1-1; V gene: TRBV4-1; D gene: NA; clone size: NA; CDR3 DNA: TGCGCCAGCAGCCACCGGGACACAGGGAACACTGAAGCTTTCTTC; CDR3 protein: CASSHRDTGNTEAFF
J gene: TRBJ2-2; V gene: TRBV19; D gene: TRBD1; clone size: NA; CDR3 DNA: TGTGCCAGTAGGGACAGGGGGCTCACCGGGGAGCTGTTTTTT; CDR3 protein: CASRDRGLTGELFF
J gene: TRBJ2-5; V gene: TRBV5-5; D gene: NA; clone size: NA; CDR3 DNA: TGTGCCAGCAGAAGGGACTTCCAAGAGACCCAGTACTTC; CDR3 protein: CASRRDFQETQYF
J gene: TRBJ2-7; V gene: TRBV11-2; D gene: TRBD2; clone size: NA; CDR3 DNA: TGTGCCAGCAGCCTCCTTAGCGGGAGCGGGGCGTACGAGCAGTACTTC; CDR3 protein: CASSLLSGSGAYEQYF
J gene: TRBJ2-7; V gene: TRBV19; D gene: TRBD2; clone size: few; CDR3 DNA: TGTGCCAGTAGTATTAGCGGGGGGACTTACGAGCAGTACTTC; CDR3 protein: CASSISGGTYEQYF